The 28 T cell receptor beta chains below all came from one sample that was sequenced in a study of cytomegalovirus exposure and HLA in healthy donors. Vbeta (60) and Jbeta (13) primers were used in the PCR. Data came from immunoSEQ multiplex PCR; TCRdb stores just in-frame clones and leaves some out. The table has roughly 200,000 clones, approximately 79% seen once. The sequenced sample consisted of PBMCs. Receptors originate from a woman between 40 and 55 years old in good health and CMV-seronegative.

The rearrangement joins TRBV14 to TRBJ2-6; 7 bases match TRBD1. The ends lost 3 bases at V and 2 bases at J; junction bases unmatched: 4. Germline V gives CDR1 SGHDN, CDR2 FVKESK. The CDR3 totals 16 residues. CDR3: CASSQYRGAGANVLTF. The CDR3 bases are TGTGCCAGCAGCCAGTACAGGGGAGCTGGGGCCAACGTCCTGACTTTC.

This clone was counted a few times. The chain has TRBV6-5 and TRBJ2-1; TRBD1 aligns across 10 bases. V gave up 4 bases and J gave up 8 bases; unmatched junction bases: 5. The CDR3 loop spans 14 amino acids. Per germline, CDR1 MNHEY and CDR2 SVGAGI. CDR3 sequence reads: CASSSRDRGHEQFF. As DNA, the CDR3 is TGTGCCAGCAGTTCCCGCGACAGGGGGCATGAGCAGTTCTTC.

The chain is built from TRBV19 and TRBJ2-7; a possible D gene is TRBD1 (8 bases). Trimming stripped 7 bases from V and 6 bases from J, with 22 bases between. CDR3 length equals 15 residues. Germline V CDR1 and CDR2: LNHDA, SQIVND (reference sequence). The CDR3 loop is CASKDRAHPSGEQYF. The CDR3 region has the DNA TGTGCCAGTAAGGACAGGGCCCATCCTAGCGGCGAGCAGTACTTC. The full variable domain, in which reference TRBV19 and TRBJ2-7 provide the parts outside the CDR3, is DGGITQSPKYLFRKEGQNVTLSCEQNLNHDAMYWYRQDPGQGLRLIYYSQIVNDFQKGDIAEGYSVSREKKESFPLTVTSAQKNPTAFYLCASKDRAHPSGEQYFGPGTRLTVT.

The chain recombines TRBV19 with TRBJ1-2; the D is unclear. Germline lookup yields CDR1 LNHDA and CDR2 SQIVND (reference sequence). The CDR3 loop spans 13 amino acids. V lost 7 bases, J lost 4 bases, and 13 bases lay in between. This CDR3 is CASTGIVGYGYTF. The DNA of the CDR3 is TGTGCCAGTACCGGGATTGTAGGCTATGGCTACACCTTC.

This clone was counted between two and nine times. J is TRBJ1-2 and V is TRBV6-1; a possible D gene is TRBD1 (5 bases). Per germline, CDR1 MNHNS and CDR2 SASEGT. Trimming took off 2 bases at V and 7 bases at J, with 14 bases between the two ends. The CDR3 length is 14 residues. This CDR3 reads CASSETGRVAGYTF. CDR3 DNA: TGTGCCAGCAGTGAAACTGGCAGGGTGGCTGGCTACACCTTC.

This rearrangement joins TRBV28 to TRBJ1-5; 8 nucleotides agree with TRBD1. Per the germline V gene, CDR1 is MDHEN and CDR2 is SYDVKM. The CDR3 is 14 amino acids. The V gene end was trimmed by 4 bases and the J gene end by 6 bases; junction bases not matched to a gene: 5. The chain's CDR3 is CASSYYGQGQPQHF. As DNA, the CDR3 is TGTGCCAGCAGTTATTATGGACAGGGTCAGCCCCAGCATTTT.

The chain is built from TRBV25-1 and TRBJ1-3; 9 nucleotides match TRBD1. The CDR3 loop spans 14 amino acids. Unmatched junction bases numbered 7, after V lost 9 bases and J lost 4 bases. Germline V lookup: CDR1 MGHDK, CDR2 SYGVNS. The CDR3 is CASSRDRVGNTIYF. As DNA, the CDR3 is TGTGCCAGTTCCCGGGACAGGGTAGGAAACACCATATATTTT.

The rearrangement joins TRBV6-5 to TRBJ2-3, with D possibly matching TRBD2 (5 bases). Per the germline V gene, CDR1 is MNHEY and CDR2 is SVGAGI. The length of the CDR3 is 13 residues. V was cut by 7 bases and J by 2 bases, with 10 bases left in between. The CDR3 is CASTWGVTDTQYF. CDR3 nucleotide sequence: TGTGCCAGCACTTGGGGAGTCACAGATACGCAGTATTTT.

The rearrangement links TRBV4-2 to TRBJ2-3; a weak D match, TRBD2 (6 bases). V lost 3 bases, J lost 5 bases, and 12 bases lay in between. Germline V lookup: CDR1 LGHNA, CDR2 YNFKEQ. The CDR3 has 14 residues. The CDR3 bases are TGTGCCAGCAGCCAGTCGGGAGCGGTAGATACGCAGTATTTT. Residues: CASSQSGAVDTQYF.

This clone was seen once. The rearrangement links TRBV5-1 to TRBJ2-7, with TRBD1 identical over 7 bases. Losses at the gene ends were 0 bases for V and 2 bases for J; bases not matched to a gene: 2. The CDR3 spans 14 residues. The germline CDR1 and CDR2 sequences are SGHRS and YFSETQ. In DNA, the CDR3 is TGCGCCAGCAGCTTGGACAGGGGCCCCTACGAGCAGTACTTC. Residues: CASSLDRGPYEQYF.

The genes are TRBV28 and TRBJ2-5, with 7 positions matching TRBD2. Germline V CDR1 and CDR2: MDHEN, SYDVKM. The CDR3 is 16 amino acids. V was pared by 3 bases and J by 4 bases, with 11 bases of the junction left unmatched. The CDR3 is CASSFLSGKEGETQYF. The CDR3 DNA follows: TGTGCCAGCAGTTTTTTGAGCGGGAAGGAGGGAGAGACCCAGTACTTC.

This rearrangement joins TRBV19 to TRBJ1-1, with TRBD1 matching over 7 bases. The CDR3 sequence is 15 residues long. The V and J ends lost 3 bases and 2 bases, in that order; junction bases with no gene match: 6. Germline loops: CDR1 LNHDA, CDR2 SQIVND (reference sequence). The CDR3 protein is CASSIREGANTEAFF. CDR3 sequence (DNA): TGTGCCAGTAGTATTCGGGAGGGGGCCAACACTGAAGCTTTCTTT.

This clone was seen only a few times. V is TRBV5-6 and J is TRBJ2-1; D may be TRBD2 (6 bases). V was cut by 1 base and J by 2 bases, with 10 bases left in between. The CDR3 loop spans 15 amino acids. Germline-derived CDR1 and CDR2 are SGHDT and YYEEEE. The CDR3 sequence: CASSLPGSAYNEQFF. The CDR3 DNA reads TGTGCCAGCAGCTTGCCCGGGAGCGCCTACAATGAGCAGTTCTTC.

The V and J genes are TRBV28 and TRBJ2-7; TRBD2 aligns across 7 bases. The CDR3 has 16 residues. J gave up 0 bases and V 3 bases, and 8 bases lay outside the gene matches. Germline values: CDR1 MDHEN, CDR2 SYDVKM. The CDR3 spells CASSFISGMSSYEQYF. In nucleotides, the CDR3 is TGTGCCAGCAGTTTCATAAGCGGGATGAGCTCCTACGAGCAGTACTTC.

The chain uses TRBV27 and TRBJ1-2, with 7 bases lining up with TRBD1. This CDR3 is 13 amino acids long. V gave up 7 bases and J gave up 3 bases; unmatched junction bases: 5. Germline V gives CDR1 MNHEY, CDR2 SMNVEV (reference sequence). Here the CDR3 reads CASKRQGYYGYTF. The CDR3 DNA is TGTGCCAGCAAAAGACAGGGTTACTATGGCTACACCTTC.

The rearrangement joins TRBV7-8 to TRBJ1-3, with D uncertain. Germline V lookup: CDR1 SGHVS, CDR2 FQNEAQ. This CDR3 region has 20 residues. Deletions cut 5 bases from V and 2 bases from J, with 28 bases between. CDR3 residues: CASSTPSPTPRGSAGNTIYF. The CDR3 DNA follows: TGTGCCAGCAGCACACCAAGCCCAACCCCCCGCGGATCTGCTGGAAACACCATATATTTT.

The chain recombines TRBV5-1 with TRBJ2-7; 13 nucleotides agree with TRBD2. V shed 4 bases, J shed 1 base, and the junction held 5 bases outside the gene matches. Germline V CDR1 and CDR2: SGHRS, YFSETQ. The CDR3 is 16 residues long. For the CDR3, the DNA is TGCGCCAGCAGCAGCAGGACTAGCGGGGGTTCCTACGAGCAGTACTTC. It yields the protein CASSSRTSGGSYEQYF.

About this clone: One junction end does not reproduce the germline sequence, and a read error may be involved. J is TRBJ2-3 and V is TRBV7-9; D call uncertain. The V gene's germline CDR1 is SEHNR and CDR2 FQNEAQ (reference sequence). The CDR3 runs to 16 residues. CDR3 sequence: CSSSPGSRINTDTQYF. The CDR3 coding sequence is TGTTCCAGCAGCCCAGGCAGCCGAATCAACACAGATACGCAGTATTTT.

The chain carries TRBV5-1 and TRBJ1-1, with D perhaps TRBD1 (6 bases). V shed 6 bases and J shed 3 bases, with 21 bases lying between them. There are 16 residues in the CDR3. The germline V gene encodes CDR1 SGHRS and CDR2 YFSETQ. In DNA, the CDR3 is TGCGCCAGCAAACAACAGGGTTTGGGGTCGCACACTGAAGCTTTCTTT. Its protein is CASKQQGLGSHTEAFF.

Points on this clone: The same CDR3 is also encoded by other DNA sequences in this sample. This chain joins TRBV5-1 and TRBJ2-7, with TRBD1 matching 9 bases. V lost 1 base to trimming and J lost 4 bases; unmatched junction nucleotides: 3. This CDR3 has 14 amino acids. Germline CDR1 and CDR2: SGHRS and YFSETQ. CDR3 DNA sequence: TGCGCCAGCAGCTTGACCGGACAGGGGTACGAGCAGTACTTC. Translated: CASSLTGQGYEQYF.

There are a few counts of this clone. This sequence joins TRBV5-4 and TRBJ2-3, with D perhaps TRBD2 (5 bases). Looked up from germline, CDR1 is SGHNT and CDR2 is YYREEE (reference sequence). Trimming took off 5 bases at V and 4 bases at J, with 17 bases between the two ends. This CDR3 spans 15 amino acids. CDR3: CASSRTRGGSDTQYF. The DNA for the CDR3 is TGTGCCAGCAGTAGGACTCGAGGTGGGTCAGATACGCAGTATTTT.

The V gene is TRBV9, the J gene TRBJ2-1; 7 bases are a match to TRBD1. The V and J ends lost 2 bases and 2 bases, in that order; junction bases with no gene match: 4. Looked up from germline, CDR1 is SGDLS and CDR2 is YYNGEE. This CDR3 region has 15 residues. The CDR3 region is CASSVRDSTYNEQFF. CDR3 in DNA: TGTGCCAGCAGCGTGAGGGACAGTACCTACAATGAGCAGTTCTTC.

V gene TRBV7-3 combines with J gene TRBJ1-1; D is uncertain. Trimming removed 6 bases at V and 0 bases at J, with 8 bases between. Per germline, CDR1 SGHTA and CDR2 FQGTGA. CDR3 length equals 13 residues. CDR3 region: CASSARMNTEAFF. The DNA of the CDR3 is TGTGCCAGCAGTGCTAGAATGAACACTGAAGCTTTCTTT.

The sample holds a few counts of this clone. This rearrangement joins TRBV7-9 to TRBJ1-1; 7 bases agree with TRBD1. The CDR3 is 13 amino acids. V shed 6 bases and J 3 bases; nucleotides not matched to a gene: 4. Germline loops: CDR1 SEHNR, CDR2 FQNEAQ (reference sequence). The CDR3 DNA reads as TGTGCCAGCAGTTTCGGACAGGACACTGAAGCTTTCTTT. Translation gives CASSFGQDTEAFF.

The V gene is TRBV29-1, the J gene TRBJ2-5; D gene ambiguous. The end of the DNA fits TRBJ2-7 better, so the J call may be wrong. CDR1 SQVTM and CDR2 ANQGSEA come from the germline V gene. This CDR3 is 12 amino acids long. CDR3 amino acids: CSARIYPYEQYF. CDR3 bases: TGCAGCGCTAGGATATACCCCTACGAGCAGTACTTC.

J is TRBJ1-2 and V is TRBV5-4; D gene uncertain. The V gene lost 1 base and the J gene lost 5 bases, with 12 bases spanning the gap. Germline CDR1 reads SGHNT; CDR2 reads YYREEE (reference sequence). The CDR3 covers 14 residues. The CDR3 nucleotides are TGTGCCAGCAGCTTGAGTACTAGCGCTTATGGCTACACCTTC. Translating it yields CASSLSTSAYGYTF.

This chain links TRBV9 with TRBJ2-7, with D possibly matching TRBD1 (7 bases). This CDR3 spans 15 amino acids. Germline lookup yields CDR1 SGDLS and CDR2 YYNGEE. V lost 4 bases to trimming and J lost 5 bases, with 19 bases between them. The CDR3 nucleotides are TGTGCCAGCAGCCCCCCGGGGGCAGGGGGGAACGAGCAGTACTTC. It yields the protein CASSPPGAGGNEQYF.

The CDR3 DNA sequence: TGTGCCAGCCGATACGGGCGGGGGGGCCGGAATGAGCAGTTCTTC. Translation gives CASRYGRGGRNEQFF. J is TRBJ2-1 and V is TRBV25-1; 9 nucleotides match TRBD2. Germline CDR1 and CDR2: MGHDK and SYGVNS. V shed 8 bases and J 7 bases; nucleotides not matched to a gene: 12. The CDR3 sequence is 15 residues long.